Described below is a single T cell receptor (beta chain) sequence and its context. This receptor's antigen is unknown. Base qualities are not recorded, but no much larger clone differs from it by a single base. The CDR3 holds 14 amino acids from the cysteine to the phenylalanine. The kept DNA is CDR3 alone, 42 bases in frame from the first base. In the germline V gene (reference sequence), CDR1 corresponds to MNHEY and CDR2 to SMNVEV. Between the V and J ends, shortened by 4 bases and 0 bases respectively, the junction contains 9 bases. The data derive from a study of shared clonotypes between healthy human individuals (dated by TCRdb to 2018 to 2021). Notes on the research overall: Three men and a couple of women, aged 18 to 49 years, made up the cohort. For each donor, CD4 naive and CD4 memory were each given three plates, CD8 naive was given two plates, and CD8 memory was given one plate. The study deeply sequenced blood TCR repertoires of about five healthy adults to estimate repertoire size and the extent of clonotype sharing between individuals. To increase sequencing depth and limit assay-specific biases, different laboratories used diverse techniques to prepare libraries and sequence TCR repertoires. Per donor, leukapheresis produced somewhere between about 0.9 and 9 billion PBMCs.

CD8 naive samples consisted of CD45RO-negative cells that were positively selected for CCR7, yielding a CD45RA+CCR7+ population without TemRA cells. Healthy HIV-negative adults with no recently reported acute infections or vaccinations were included as donors. Every donor was a Caucasian adult living in Nashville, Tennessee, USA. Blood was collected by leukapheresis, and PBMCs were isolated by Ficoll-Histopaque density gradient centrifugation and then cryopreserved in liquid nitrogen vapor phase. Purity and quantity of every magnetically sorted T cell population were checked by analytical flow cytometry. Each sorted fraction had its genomic DNA isolated and then quantified by UV absorbance on a Nanodrop 2000c. Using the deep immunoSEQ assay, TCR CDR3 regions were amplified from genomic DNA by multiplex PCR. Extracted genomic DNA from each cell subset was spread evenly across all wells of several immunoSEQ 96-well plates, with each plate serving as a replicate. For sorted subsets, each replicate PCR was loaded with approximately 190 ng genomic DNA, equivalent to about 33,000 T cell genomes. Purified libraries were measured with a Qubit 3.0 fluorometer, size-checked on a Bioanalyzer 2100, and measured again with the KAPA Library Quantification kit. Every immunoSEQ 96-well plate was sequenced on a separate single-read 150-cycle Illumina NextSeq 550 flow cell. For the original study's pipeline: Because the immunoSEQ output held only junctional sequences and lacked quality scores, the filtering could not match the filtering applied to full-length reads. To assign V/J genes and CDR3, sequences were annotated against IMGT germline references using PyIR, a Python wrapper for IgBLAST v1.9. Reads were removed for weak V/J assignments (E-value above 1e-6), missing CDR3, stop codons, out-of-frame junctions, or ambiguous translated residues. A V3J clonotype was defined by an identical inferred V gene, J gene, and CDR3 amino acid sequence. The percentage overlap between two repertoires was calculated by dividing the number of shared unique clonotypes by the size of the smaller repertoire. Richness of each repertoire was evaluated using RTK rarefaction, the Chao1 estimator, and Recon v2.1 estimates of unobserved clonotypes. Generation probabilities for all TCRbeta clonotypes obtained by the gDNA method from a handful of donors were computed using OLGA. TCRdb took this table from immuneACCESS and kept in-frame rearrangements with V and J called. Such tables lack part of the clones; where checked against another copy, unresolved V genes explain under half of the gap, and the rest is unexplained. D and trimming come from the DNA, and the V and J calls and clone size come from that table. In this sample the table shows about 590,000 clones, roughly 96% of which occur a single time. About 0.11% of the sample lies in the top ten.

Study-level results and caveats: Larger estimated clonotype richness was generally found for naive subsets than for memory subsets. Because the study included a small number of donors, the genetic and exposure-history diversity represented was limited. Sampling was limited to blood, and TCR repertoires in tissue likely differ from TCR repertoires in blood. Rarefaction of sorted-subset datasets indicated incomplete sequencing despite the large sequencing depth. Based on pairwise subsampling, the degree of clonotype sharing among donors was expected to be affected by sequencing depth. When several donors were compared, the shared fraction of clonotypes was about 5% for naive CD4, 3.5% for naive CD8, 2.3% for memory CD4, and around 0.4% for memory CD8. Compared with non-shared clonotypes, clonotypes shared by all four sorted-subset donors had higher generation probabilities.

The sequence links TRBV27 to TRBJ2-5; a weak D assignment points to TRBD2 (5 bases agree). The specimen sequenced was naive CD8+ T cells sorted from blood. The intended sense of this specimen's cell subset or site label: CD45RA+CCR7+. The TCR sequence derives from a woman in her twenties or thirties in good health. The CDR3 loop reads CASSSLGDQETQYF. The DNA is TGTGCCAGCAGTTCCCTCGGGGACCAAGAGACCCAGTACTTC.